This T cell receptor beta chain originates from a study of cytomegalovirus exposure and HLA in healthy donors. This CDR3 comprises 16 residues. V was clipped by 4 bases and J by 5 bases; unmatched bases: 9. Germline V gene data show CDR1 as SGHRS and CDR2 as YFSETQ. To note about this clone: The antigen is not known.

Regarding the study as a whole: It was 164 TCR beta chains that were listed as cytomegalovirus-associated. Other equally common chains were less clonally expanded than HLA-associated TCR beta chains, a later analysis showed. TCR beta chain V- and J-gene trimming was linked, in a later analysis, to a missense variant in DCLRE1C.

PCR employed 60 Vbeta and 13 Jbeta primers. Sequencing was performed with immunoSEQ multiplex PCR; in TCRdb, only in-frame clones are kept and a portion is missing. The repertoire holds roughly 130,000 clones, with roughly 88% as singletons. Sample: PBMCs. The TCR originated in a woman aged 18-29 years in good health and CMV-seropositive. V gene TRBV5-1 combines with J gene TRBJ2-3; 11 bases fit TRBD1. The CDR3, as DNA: TGCGCCAGCAGCCGCGGGACAGGGGGTAGTGTAGATACGCAGTATTTT. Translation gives CASSRGTGGSVDTQYF.